The 30 T cell receptor beta chains given below trace back to one sample, sequenced in a study of blood T cell repertoires in COVID-19. Profiled with immunoSEQ multiplex PCR; TCRdb holds only in-frame clones, not every one. The sample gives about 160,000 clones, 80% to 90% of which show up once; about a tenth is in the top ten. Sequences were obtained from peripheral blood. These receptors came from a woman aged 70-85 years with COVID-19, enrolled during active disease.

The chain is built from TRBV5-5 and TRBJ2-7, with 7 bases lining up with TRBD1. After removal of 4 bases from V and 2 bases from J, the junction contained 12 bases not matched to a gene. From germline, CDR1 is SGHKS and CDR2 YYEKEE (reference sequence). The CDR3 has 16 residues. In DNA form, the CDR3 reads TGTGCCAGCAGCGCCTCCCGGGACAGCACGACCTACGAGCAGTACTTC. Translating gives CASSASRDSTTYEQYF.

This rearrangement joins TRBV3-1 (or the pseudogene TRBV3-2) to TRBJ1-2; D remains unclear. CDR3 length: 14 residues. Per germline, CDR1 LGHDT and CDR2 YNNKEL (reference sequence). The V end lost 0 bases, the J end lost 8 bases, and 13 bases lay between the germline ends. CDR3 sequence reads: CASSQDLTAGGYTF. The CDR3 DNA reads as TGTGCCAGCAGCCAAGACTTGACGGCAGGAGGCTACACCTTC.

This sequence joins TRBV7-9 and TRBJ1-2, with 7 bases matching TRBD1. The CDR3 sequence is 15 residues long. Per germline, CDR1 SEHNR and CDR2 FQNEAQ (reference sequence). V lost 5 bases to trimming and J lost 6 bases; unmatched junction nucleotides: 12. This CDR3 is CASSEGDRVGNGYTF. The CDR3 DNA is TGTGCCAGCAGCGAGGGAGACAGGGTTGGAAATGGCTACACCTTC.

This chain uses TRBV2 with TRBJ2-2, with 11 nucleotides matching TRBD2. Germline CDR1 is SNHLY and CDR2 is FYNNEI. This CDR3 has 15 amino acids. Germline trimming cut 4 bases from V and 5 bases from J; bases unmatched to any gene: 3. CDR3 DNA: TGTGCCAGCAGTGGTAGCGGGGGGGTAACCGGGGAGCTGTTTTTT. Protein: CASSGSGGVTGELFF.

J is TRBJ1-1 and V is TRBV5-1; 7 positions match TRBD1. V shed 0 bases and J 5 bases; nucleotides not matched to a gene: 4. Germline loops: CDR1 SGHRS, CDR2 YFSETQ. The length of the CDR3 is 14 residues. Here the CDR3 DNA reads TGCGCCAGCAGCTTGGAGGGACAGCGAACTGAAGCTTTCTTT. Residues: CASSLEGQRTEAFF. Together with reference TRBV5-1 and TRBJ1-1, the CDR3 gives the full variable domain: KAGVTQTPRYLIKTRGQQVTLSCSPISGHRSVSWYQQTPGQGLQFLFEYFSETQRNKGNFPGRFSGRQFSNSRSEMNVSTLELGDSALYLCASSLEGQRTEAFFGQGTRLTVV.

The chain uses TRBV2 and TRBJ1-6; 8 nucleotides match TRBD1. With 5 bases clipped from V and 10 bases from J, the junction kept 4 bases outside the gene matches. This CDR3 contains 13 residues. Germline V gene sequence: CDR1 SNHLY, CDR2 FYNNEI. The CDR3 protein is CASSLTGVSPLHF. The DNA of the CDR3 is TGTGCCAGCAGTTTGACAGGGGTCTCACCCCTCCACTTT.

The rearrangement links TRBV18 to TRBJ2-7; D possibly corresponds to TRBD2 (6 bases). The CDR3 covers 14 residues. The V gene lost 1 base and the J gene lost 5 bases, with 12 bases spanning the gap. In germline, CDR1 is KGHSH, CDR2 LQKENI. This CDR3 reads CASSPREGGNEQYF. The CDR3 nucleotides are TGTGCCAGCTCACCACGTGAGGGCGGGAACGAGCAGTACTTC.

This chain connects TRBV5-4 to TRBJ1-1, with D unresolved. Germline V gene lookup returns CDR1 SGHNT and CDR2 YYREEE (reference sequence). With 0 bases removed from V and 1 base from J, the gap between germline ends came to 4 bases. This CDR3 comprises 13 residues. The CDR3 sequence: CASSLDTNTEAFF. For the CDR3, the DNA is TGTGCCAGCAGCTTGGACACGAACACTGAAGCTTTCTTT.

The genes are TRBV7-9 and TRBJ1-4; D gene unclear. Looked up from germline, CDR1 is SEHNR and CDR2 is FQNEAQ (reference sequence). V was shortened by 1 base and J by 4 bases, with 10 bases between the two germline ends. The CDR3 spans 15 residues. The CDR3 loop reads CASSLGQVLNEKLFF. The CDR3 DNA reads TGTGCCAGCAGCTTAGGGCAGGTCCTTAATGAAAAACTGTTTTTT.

This clone was recorded only once. The chain couples TRBV19 to TRBJ2-3; weak D call: TRBD2 (7 bases). V was cut by 1 base and J by 4 bases, with 15 bases left in between. Per germline, CDR1 LNHDA and CDR2 SQIVND (reference sequence). This CDR3 comprises 16 residues. The CDR3 loop reads CASSIGEGGGADTQYF. CDR3 in DNA: TGTGCCAGTAGTATAGGGGAAGGGGGAGGGGCAGATACGCAGTATTTT.

This chain connects TRBV5-1 to TRBJ1-1, with 9 bases that match TRBD1. Germline assignment: CDR1 SGHRS and CDR2 YFSETQ. This CDR3 has 15 residues. Losses at the gene ends were 4 bases for V and 1 base for J; bases not matched to a gene: 5. CDR3 DNA: TGCGCCAGCAGCCCCCGGGACAGGGAGAACACTGAAGCTTTCTTT. This gives the protein CASSPRDRENTEAFF.

The V and J genes are TRBV28 and TRBJ1-5; D unclear. The CDR3 sequence is 17 residues long. Trimming cost V 2 bases and J 6 bases, with 20 bases left between them. Germline V lookup: CDR1 MDHEN, CDR2 SYDVKM. CDR3 DNA sequence: TGTGCCAGCAGTTTACCGAGCAGGAGGTGGTCTACTCAGCCCCAGCATTTT. It translates to CASSLPSRRWSTQPQHF. The entire variable domain, with the rest obtained from reference TRBV28 and TRBJ1-5, is as follows: DVKVTQSSRYLVKRTGEKVFLECVQDMDHENMFWYRQDPGLGLRLIYFSYDVKMKEKGDIPEGYSVSREKKERFSLILESASTNQTSMYLCASSLPSRRWSTQPQHFGDGTRLSIL.

This clone was counted only a few times. V is TRBV30 and J is TRBJ1-4; D uncertain. Germline values: CDR1 GTSNPN, CDR2 SVGIG (reference sequence). V lost 1 base, J lost 5 bases, and 8 bases lay in between. The CDR3 has 13 residues. This CDR3 reads CAWSDGINEKLFF. CDR3 DNA sequence: TGTGCCTGGAGTGACGGGATAAATGAAAAACTGTTTTTT.

This sequence joins TRBV4-1 and TRBJ1-2; 7 nucleotides match TRBD1. This CDR3 is built from 16 residues. Trimming took 2 bases from V and 0 from J; bases not matched to a gene: 6. The V gene's germline CDR1 is MGHRA and CDR2 YSYEKL. The CDR3 loop reads CASSQYTGDSNYGYTF. CDR3 DNA sequence: TGCGCCAGCAGCCAATATACAGGGGACTCTAACTATGGCTACACCTTC.

The chain employs TRBV5-4 and TRBJ2-5; 7 bases are a match to TRBD1. Germline CDR1 SGHNT, CDR2 YYREEE (reference sequence). The ends lost 5 bases at V and 5 bases at J; junction bases unmatched: 6. The CDR3 length is 13 residues. This chain's CDR3 is CASRTGLVETQYF. For the CDR3, the DNA is TGTGCCAGCAGGACAGGGCTAGTTGAGACCCAGTACTTC.

The DNA for the CDR3 is TGTGCCACCATCGACCTAGGGGCGAACACCGGGGAGCTGTTTTTT. Its protein is CATIDLGANTGELFF. This chain uses TRBV18 with TRBJ2-2; the D gene is possibly TRBD1 (5 bases). CDR3 length equals 15 residues. V lost 10 bases and J 0 bases, leaving 15 bases between the germline ends. Germline V lookup: CDR1 KGHSH, CDR2 LQKENI. Full variable domain (outside the CDR3, taken from reference TRBV18 and TRBJ2-2): NAGVMQNPRHLVRRRGQEARLRCSPMKGHSHVYWYRQLPEEGLKFMVYLQKENIIDESGMPKERFSAEFPKEGPSILRIQQVVRGDSAAYFCATIDLGANTGELFFGEGSRLTVL.

This clone was found a few times. The gene calls are TRBV6-5 and TRBJ1-1; unclear D gene. The germline gives CDR1 MNHEY, CDR2 SVGAGI. This CDR3 is built from 13 residues. V lost 4 bases and J 0 bases, leaving 6 bases between the germline ends. The CDR3 DNA reads TGTGCCAGCAGTTCCAGGATGAACACTGAAGCTTTCTTT. Translating it yields CASSSRMNTEAFF.

This chain uses TRBV5-1 with TRBJ2-2; D not resolved. The CDR3 runs 14 residues. V lost 1 base to trimming and J lost 4 bases, with 8 bases between them. Germline-derived CDR1 and CDR2 are SGHRS and YFSETQ. The CDR3 coding sequence is TGCGCCAGCAGCTTGCTACAGACCACCGGGGAGCTGTTTTTT. Amino acids: CASSLLQTTGELFF.

This clone showed up just a few times. This chain links TRBV5-6 with TRBJ1-3; D possibly corresponds to TRBD1 (6 bases). This CDR3 comprises 15 residues. CDR1 and CDR2 (germline): SGHDT, YYEEEE. Between the trimmed V and J ends, which lost 5 bases and 0 bases, there was a span of 12 bases. CDR3 region: CASRLRGSSGNTIYF. The CDR3 DNA is TGTGCCAGCAGGCTCAGGGGATCCTCTGGAAACACCATATATTTT.

This clone showed up just a few times. The chain couples TRBV20-1 to TRBJ2-1, with 8 bases lining up with TRBD2. V trimming: 3 bases; J trimming: 6 bases; junction bases outside the gene matches: 7. The CDR3 sequence is 14 residues long. The germline CDR1 and CDR2 sequences are DFQATT and SNEGSKA (reference sequence). The CDR3 protein is CSASGAGGLNEQFF. The CDR3 DNA is TGCAGTGCTAGTGGGGCGGGGGGCCTCAATGAGCAGTTCTTC.

The CDR3 nucleotides read TGTGCCAGCAGCTTAAACACAGGGGGGAATTCACCCCTCCACTTT. Translating it yields CASSLNTGGNSPLHF. The chain carries TRBV7-3 and TRBJ1-6; 8 positions agree with TRBD1. The length of the CDR3 is 15 residues. The junction had 3 bases not matched to a gene; V was cut back by 1 base and J by 7 bases. Per the germline V gene, CDR1 is SGHTA and CDR2 is FQGTGA.

This chain links TRBV4-1 with TRBJ1-5; D unclear. The CDR3 loop spans 13 amino acids. V gave up 1 base and J gave up 7 bases, with 8 bases separating them. Looked up from germline, CDR1 is MGHRA and CDR2 is YSYEKL. Here the CDR3 DNA reads TGCGCCAGCAGCCAAGCCGGTTGGCAGCCCCAGCATTTT. The encoded protein is CASSQAGWQPQHF.

This chain joins TRBV28 and TRBJ1-3; TRBD1 matches at 10 bases. The V gene end was trimmed by 7 bases and the J gene end by 0 bases; junction bases not matched to a gene: 12. This CDR3 contains 18 residues. CDR1 MDHEN and CDR2 SYDVKM come from the germline V gene. The CDR3 region has the DNA TGTGCCAGCACCTATACAGGGACAGGGGACCTCTCTGGAAACACCATATATTTT. Translated: CASTYTGTGDLSGNTIYF.

The chain uses TRBV7-6 and TRBJ1-5; D is perhaps TRBD1 (5 bases). The CDR3 contains 14 residues. V gave up 5 bases and J gave up 6 bases, with 14 bases separating them. Germline CDR1 reads SGHVS; CDR2 reads FNYEAQ. In nucleotides, the CDR3 is TGTGCCAGCAGCCCGGGGGGTGGAAGTCAGCCCCAGCATTTT. It yields the protein CASSPGGGSQPQHF.

The CDR3 protein is CAWSVKSGTQYF. CDR3 coding DNA: TGTGCCTGGAGTGTAAAGTCGGGGACCCAGTACTTC. The chain recombines TRBV30 with TRBJ2-5; D not resolved. With 0 bases removed from V and 7 bases from J, the gap between germline ends came to 9 bases. The CDR3 is 12 residues long. CDR1 and CDR2 (germline): GTSNPN, SVGIG (reference sequence).

This chain uses TRBV27 with TRBJ2-1; 7 bases are a match to TRBD2. The CDR3 covers 16 residues. Germline V gives CDR1 MNHEY, CDR2 SMNVEV (reference sequence). The V and J ends lost 7 bases and 5 bases, in that order; junction bases with no gene match: 14. The CDR3: CASTPHRLAEDNEQFF. The CDR3 DNA reads TGTGCCAGCACCCCACATAGACTAGCAGAGGACAATGAGCAGTTCTTC.

V is TRBV5-1 and J is TRBJ2-6, with D maybe TRBD2 (6 bases). Germline CDR1 and CDR2: SGHRS and YFSETQ. The germline V and J ends were trimmed by 0 bases and 4 bases, with 11 bases remaining between them. The CDR3 runs to 16 residues. The CDR3 sequence: CASSLGGGTGANVLTF. The CDR3 DNA follows: TGCGCCAGCAGCTTGGGGGGCGGGACCGGGGCCAACGTCCTGACTTTC.

The genes are TRBV10-3 and TRBJ1-1, with D tentatively TRBD1 (5 bases). The germline gives CDR1 ENHRY, CDR2 SYGVKD. This CDR3 spans 16 amino acids. V lost 6 bases to trimming and J lost 0 bases, with 17 bases between them. The CDR3 loop is CAISPGGVVVNTEAFF. CDR3 coding DNA: TGTGCCATCAGCCCCGGGGGGGTTGTAGTGAACACTGAAGCTTTCTTT.

The chain couples TRBV6-5 to TRBJ1-2; 10 nucleotides match TRBD1. The CDR3 loop spans 13 amino acids. V was clipped by 2 bases and J by 7 bases; unmatched bases: 1. Germline V CDR1 and CDR2: MNHEY, SVGAGI. DNA for the CDR3: TGTGCCAGCAGTTACGGGACAGGGGTTGGCTACACCTTC. Protein product: CASSYGTGVGYTF.

The V and J genes are TRBV9 and TRBJ2-1; 7 nucleotides agree with TRBD1. Germline lookup yields CDR1 SGDLS and CDR2 YYNGEE. V shed 0 bases, J shed 7 bases, and the junction held 10 bases outside the gene matches. CDR3 length: 16 amino acids. CDR3 residues: CASSVGLTQGRNEQFF. The CDR3 nucleotides are TGTGCCAGCAGCGTAGGGCTCACACAGGGGCGGAATGAGCAGTTCTTC.